One T cell receptor beta chain is described in this entry. This sample was included in a study of blood T cell repertoires in COVID-19. The table came from immunoSEQ multiplex PCR; TCRdb's copy has only in-frame clones and leaves some out. The repertoire consists of fewer than 250,000 clones, with around four fifths occurring once and the leading ten covering 5.5% to 8%. Unmatched junction bases numbered 8, after V lost 7 bases and J lost 4 bases. From germline, CDR1 is GTSNPN and CDR2 SVGIG (reference sequence). CDR3 size: 14 residues. The sequenced material came from peripheral blood. This chain joins TRBV30 and TRBJ2-2, with 8 positions matching TRBD2. This TCR came from a woman aged 60-75 years with active or convalescent COVID-19. DNA for the CDR3: TGTGCCTCAACACCTGGGACTAGCACCGGGGAGCTGTTTTTT. It yields the protein CASTPGTSTGELFF.